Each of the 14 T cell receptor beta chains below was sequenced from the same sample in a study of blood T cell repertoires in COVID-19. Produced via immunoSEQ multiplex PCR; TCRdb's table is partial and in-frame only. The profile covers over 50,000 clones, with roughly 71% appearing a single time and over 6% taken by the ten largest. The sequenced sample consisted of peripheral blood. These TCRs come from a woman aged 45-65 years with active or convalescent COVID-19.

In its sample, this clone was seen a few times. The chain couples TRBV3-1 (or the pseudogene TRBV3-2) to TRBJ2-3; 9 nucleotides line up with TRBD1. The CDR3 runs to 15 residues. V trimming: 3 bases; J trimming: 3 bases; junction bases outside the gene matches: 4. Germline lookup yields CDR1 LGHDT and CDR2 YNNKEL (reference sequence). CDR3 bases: TGTGCCAGCAGCCATGGACAGGGGAGGACAGATACGCAGTATTTT. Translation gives CASSHGQGRTDTQYF.

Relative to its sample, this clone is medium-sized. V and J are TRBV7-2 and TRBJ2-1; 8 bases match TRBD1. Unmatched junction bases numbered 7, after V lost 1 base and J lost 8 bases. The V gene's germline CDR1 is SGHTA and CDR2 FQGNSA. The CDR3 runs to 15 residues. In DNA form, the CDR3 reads TGTGCCAGCAGCTTAGAAGGGGCAGGGGGCCATGAGCAGTTCTTC. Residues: CASSLEGAGGHEQFF.

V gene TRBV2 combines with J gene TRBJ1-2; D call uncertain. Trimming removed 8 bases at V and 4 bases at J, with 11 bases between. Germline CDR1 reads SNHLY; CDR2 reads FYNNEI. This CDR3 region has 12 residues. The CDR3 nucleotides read TGTGCCAGCCACCAGGCCCGCTATGGCTACACCTTC. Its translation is CASHQARYGYTF.

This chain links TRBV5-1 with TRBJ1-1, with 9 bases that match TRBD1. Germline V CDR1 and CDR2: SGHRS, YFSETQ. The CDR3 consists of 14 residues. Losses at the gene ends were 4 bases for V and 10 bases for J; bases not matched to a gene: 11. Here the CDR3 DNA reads TGCGCCAGCAGCCCGGGACAGGGAATCGGTGGAGCTTTCTTT. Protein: CASSPGQGIGGAFF.

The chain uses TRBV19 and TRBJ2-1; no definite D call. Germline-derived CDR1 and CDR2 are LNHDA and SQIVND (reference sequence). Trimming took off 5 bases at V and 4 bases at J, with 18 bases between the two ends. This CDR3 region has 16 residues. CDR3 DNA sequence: TGTGCCAGTAGTCGGATGATGGGCAATGGGTACAATGAGCAGTTCTTC. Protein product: CASSRMMGNGYNEQFF.

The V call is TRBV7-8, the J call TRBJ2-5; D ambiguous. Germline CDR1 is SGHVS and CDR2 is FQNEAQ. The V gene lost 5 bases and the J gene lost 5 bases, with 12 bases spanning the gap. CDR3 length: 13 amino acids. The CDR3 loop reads CASSTQWRETQYF. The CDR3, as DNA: TGTGCCAGCAGCACCCAATGGCGGGAGACCCAGTACTTC.

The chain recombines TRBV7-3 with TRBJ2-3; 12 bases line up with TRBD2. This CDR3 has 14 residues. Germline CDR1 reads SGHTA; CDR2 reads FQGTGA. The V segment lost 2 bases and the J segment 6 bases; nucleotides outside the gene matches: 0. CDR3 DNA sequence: TGTGCCAGCAGCTTAGGGACTAGCGGGGATACGCAGTATTTT. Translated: CASSLGTSGDTQYF.

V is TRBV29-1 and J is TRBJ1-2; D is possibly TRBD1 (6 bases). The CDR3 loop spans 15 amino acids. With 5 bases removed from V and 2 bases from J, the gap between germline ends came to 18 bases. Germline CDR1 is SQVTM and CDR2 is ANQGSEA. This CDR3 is CSVLQQGSANYGYTF. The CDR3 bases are TGCAGCGTTCTGCAACAGGGTTCGGCGAACTATGGCTACACCTTC. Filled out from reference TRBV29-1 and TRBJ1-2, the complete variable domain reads SAVISQKPSRDICQRGTSLTIQCQVDSQVTMMFWYRQQPGQSLTLIATANQGSEATYESGFVIDKFPISRPNLTFSTLTVSNMSPEDSSIYLCSVLQQGSANYGYTFGSGTRLTVV.

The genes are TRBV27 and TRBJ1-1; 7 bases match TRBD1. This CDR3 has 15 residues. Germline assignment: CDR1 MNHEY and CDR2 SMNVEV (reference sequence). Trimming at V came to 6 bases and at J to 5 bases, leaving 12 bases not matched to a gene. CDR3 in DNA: TGTGCCAGCAGCAGTGGACAGGCTTGGGGGACTGAAGCTTTCTTT. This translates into CASSSGQAWGTEAFF.

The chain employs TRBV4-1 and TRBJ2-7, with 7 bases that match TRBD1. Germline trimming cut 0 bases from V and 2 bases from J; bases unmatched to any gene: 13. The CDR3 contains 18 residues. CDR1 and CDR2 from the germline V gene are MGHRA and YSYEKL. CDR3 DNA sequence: TGCGCCAGCAGCCAAGATCCTAAATCCGGGACAGCACCCTACGAGCAGTACTTC. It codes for CASSQDPKSGTAPYEQYF.

CDR3 region: CASSRRTGRGYTF. In nucleotides, the CDR3 is TGTGCCAGTAGTCGGCGGACAGGGAGAGGCTACACCTTC. The chain has TRBV19 and TRBJ1-2; 8 nucleotides align to TRBD1. The germline V gene has CDR1 LNHDA and CDR2 SQIVND (reference sequence). The V segment lost 5 bases and the J segment 8 bases; nucleotides outside the gene matches: 7. This CDR3 region has 13 residues.

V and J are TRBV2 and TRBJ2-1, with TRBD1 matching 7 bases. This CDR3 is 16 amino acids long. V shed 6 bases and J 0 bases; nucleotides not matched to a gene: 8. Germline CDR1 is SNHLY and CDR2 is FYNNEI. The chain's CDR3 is CASSHRDSGSYNEQFF. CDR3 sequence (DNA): TGTGCCAGCAGCCACCGGGACAGTGGCTCCTACAATGAGCAGTTCTTC.

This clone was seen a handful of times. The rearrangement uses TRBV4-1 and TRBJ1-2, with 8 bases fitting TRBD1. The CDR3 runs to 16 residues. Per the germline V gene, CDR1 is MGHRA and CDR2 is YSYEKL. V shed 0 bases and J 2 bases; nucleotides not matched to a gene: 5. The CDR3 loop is CASSQDDRGVNYGYTF. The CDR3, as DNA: TGCGCCAGCAGCCAAGACGACAGGGGCGTAAACTATGGCTACACCTTC.

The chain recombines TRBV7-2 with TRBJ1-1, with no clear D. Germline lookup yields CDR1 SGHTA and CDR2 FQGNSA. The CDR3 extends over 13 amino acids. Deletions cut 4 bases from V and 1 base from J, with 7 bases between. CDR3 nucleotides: TGTGCCAGCAGCTCATACGGGAACACTGAAGCTTTCTTT. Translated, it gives CASSSYGNTEAFF.